These 9 T cell receptor beta chains came from one sample sequenced in a study of identical twins. TCRdb processed the 5' RACE reads anew with MiXCR; each CDR3 protein has one entry. Here the sample spans a few hundred thousand distinct CDR3 sequences, 7% to 9.5% being singletons. Sequencing was done on a sample of naive T cells sorted from blood. The origin of the receptors is a woman aged 45-59 years in good health.

This chain connects TRBV11-3 to TRBJ1-2; 9 nucleotides agree with TRBD1. Germline trimming cut 5 bases from V and 7 bases from J; bases unmatched to any gene: 5. CDR1 is SGHNT and CDR2 is YENEEA in the germline V gene. The CDR3 has 13 amino acids. CDR3 nucleotide sequence: TGTGCCAGCAGCCTCACAGGGGGCGTTGGCTACACCTTC. Translation: CASSLTGGVGYTF.

The genes are TRBV18 and TRBJ2-5; 8 bases map to TRBD2. Looked up from germline, CDR1 is KGHSH and CDR2 is LQKENI. V was clipped by 3 bases and J by 5 bases; unmatched bases: 5. This CDR3 has 14 amino acids. CDR3 region: CASSPSGIEETQYF. Written as DNA, the CDR3 is TGTGCCAGCTCACCTAGCGGGATAGAGGAGACCCAGTACTTC. Combining the CDR3 with reference TRBV18 and TRBJ2-5 gives the whole variable domain NAGVMQNPRHLVRRRGQEARLRCSPMKGHSHVYWYRQLPEEGLKFMVYLQKENIIDESGMPKERFSAEFPKEGPSILRIQQVVRGDSAAYFCASSPSGIEETQYFGPGTRLLVL.

This clonotype was found many times. This rearrangement joins TRBV6-5 to TRBJ1-3, with D tentatively TRBD1 (5 bases). Germline CDR1 MNHEY, CDR2 SVGAGI. The CDR3 is made up of 13 amino acids. V lost 2 bases to trimming and J lost 8 bases, with 10 bases between them. The CDR3 region has the DNA TGTGCCAGCAGTTACGACAGAGAGGACACCATATATTTT. Translating it yields CASSYDREDTIYF.

This clonotype was detected only a few times. The V gene is TRBV10-3, the J gene TRBJ2-1; maybe TRBD2 (5 bases). This CDR3 contains 15 residues. CDR1 is ENHRY and CDR2 is SYGVKD in the germline V gene. Trimming shortened V by 8 bases and J by 6 bases, and 20 bases separated the two germline ends. As DNA, the CDR3 is TGTGCCATCGGCGTCGGAGCGGATTTAAGCAATGAGCAGTTCTTC. It yields the protein CAIGVGADLSNEQFF.

This clonotype was counted only a few times. CDR3 bases: TGTGCCAGCAGTCCCCTCCCCCTCTACGAGCAGTACTTC. Protein: CASSPLPLYEQYF. The chain is built from TRBV27 and TRBJ2-7; D is unclear. V gave up 5 bases and J gave up 3 bases, with 11 bases separating them. This CDR3 is 13 amino acids long. Germline V gives CDR1 MNHEY, CDR2 SMNVEV (reference sequence).

This chain joins TRBV24-1 and TRBJ2-1; D not resolved. Trimming removed 4 bases at V and 0 bases at J, with 6 bases between. The V gene's germline CDR1 is KGHDR and CDR2 SFDVKD. This CDR3 comprises 14 residues. The CDR3 sequence: CATSEASSYNEQFF. Written as DNA, the CDR3 is TGTGCCACCAGTGAGGCTAGCTCCTACAATGAGCAGTTCTTC.

This clonotype was found a few times. The V gene is TRBV20-1, the J gene TRBJ2-5; a weak D match, TRBD1 (6 bases). Trimming removed 0 bases at V and 1 base at J, with 9 bases between. This CDR3 has 14 residues. Germline V gives CDR1 DFQATT, CDR2 SNEGSKA (reference sequence). The CDR3 reads CSARETGAQETQYF. The CDR3 DNA sequence: TGCAGTGCTAGAGAGACAGGAGCCCAAGAGACCCAGTACTTC.

CDR3 sequence (DNA): TGTGCCAGCAAGGGTCCAATCACCGGGACTAGCGGGAGAACAGATACGCAGTATTTT. It specifies CASKGPITGTSGRTDTQYF. The V gene is TRBV7-9, the J gene TRBJ2-3; TRBD2 matches at 14 bases. Germline V gives CDR1 SEHNR, CDR2 FQNEAQ (reference sequence). The CDR3 sequence is 19 residues long. V shed 7 bases, J shed 3 bases, and the junction held 15 bases outside the gene matches. Using reference TRBV7-9 and TRBJ2-3 for the parts outside the CDR3, the full variable domain is DTGVSQNPRHKITKRGQNVTFRCDPISEHNRLYWYRQTLGQGPEFLTYFQNEAQLEKSRLLSDRFSAERPKGSFSTLEIQRTEQGDSAMYLCASKGPITGTSGRTDTQYFGPGTRLTVL.

V usage is TRBV7-6 and J usage is TRBJ2-7, with TRBD1 matching 8 bases. The CDR3 is made up of 15 amino acids. Germline V gives CDR1 SGHVS, CDR2 FNYEAQ. The CDR3 here is CASSLARTGSFEQYV. CDR3 DNA sequence: TGTGCCAGCAGCTTAGCGCGGACAGGGTCCTTCGAGCAGTACGTC.